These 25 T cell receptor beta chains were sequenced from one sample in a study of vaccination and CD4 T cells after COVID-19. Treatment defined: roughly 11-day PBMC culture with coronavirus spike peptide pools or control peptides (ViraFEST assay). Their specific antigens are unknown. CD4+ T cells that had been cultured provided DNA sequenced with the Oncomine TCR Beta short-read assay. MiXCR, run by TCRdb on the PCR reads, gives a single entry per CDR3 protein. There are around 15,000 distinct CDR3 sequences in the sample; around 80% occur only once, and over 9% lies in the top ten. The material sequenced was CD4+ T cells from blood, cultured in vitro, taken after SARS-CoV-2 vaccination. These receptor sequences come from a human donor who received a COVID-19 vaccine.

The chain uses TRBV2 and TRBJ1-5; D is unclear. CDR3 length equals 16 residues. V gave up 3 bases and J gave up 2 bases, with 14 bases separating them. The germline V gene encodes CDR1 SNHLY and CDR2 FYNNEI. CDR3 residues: CASSDLKGWGNQPQHF. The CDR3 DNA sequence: TGTGCCAGCAGTGATTTAAAGGGCTGGGGCAATCAGCCCCAGCATTTT.

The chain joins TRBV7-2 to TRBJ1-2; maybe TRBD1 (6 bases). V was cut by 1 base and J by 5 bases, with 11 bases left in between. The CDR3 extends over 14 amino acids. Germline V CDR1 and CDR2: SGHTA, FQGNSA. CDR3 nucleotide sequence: TGTGCCAGCAGCTTAGTCACAGGGCTTTATGGCTACACCTTC. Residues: CASSLVTGLYGYTF.

In DNA, the CDR3 is TGTGCCAGTAGTCGGACAGGGGAATACGGCTACACCTTC. Translated, it gives CASSRTGEYGYTF. The rearrangement links TRBV19 to TRBJ1-2, with 9 bases identical to TRBD1. The CDR3 is made up of 13 amino acids. V trimming: 5 bases; J trimming: 8 bases; junction bases outside the gene matches: 6. The germline V gene encodes CDR1 LNHDA and CDR2 SQIVND (reference sequence).

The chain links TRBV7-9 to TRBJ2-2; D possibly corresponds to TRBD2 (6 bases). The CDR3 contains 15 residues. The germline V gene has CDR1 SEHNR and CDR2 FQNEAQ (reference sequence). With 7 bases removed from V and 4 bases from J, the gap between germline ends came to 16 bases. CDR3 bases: TGTGCCAGCACCTCGGGAGTGCACCTCACCGGGGAGCTGTTTTTT. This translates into CASTSGVHLTGELFF.

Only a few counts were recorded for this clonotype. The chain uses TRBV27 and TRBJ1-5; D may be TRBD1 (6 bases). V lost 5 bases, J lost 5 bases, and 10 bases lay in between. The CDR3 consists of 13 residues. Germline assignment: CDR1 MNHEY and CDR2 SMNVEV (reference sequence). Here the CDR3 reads CASSRDTYQPQHF. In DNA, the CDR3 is TGTGCCAGCAGTCGGGACACCTATCAGCCCCAGCATTTT.

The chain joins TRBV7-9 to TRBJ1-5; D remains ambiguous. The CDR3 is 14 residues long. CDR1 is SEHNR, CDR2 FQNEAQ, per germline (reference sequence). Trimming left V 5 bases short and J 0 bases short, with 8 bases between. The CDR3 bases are TGTGCCAGCAGCGAGGGCATTAGCAATCAGCCCCAGCATTTT. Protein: CASSEGISNQPQHF.

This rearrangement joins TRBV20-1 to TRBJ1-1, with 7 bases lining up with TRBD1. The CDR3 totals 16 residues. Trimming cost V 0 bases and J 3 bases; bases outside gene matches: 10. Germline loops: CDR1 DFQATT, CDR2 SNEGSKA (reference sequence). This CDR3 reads CSARDYRQGGDTEAFF. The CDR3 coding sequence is TGCAGTGCTAGAGATTACCGACAGGGAGGGGACACTGAAGCTTTCTTT.

The CDR3 region is CASSLDQRGGGTQYF. In nucleotides, the CDR3 is TGTGCCAGCAGCTTAGATCAGCGGGGGGGCGGAACCCAGTACTTC. This chain joins TRBV11-3 and TRBJ2-5, with 10 bases lining up with TRBD2. V lost 0 bases and J lost 8; bases outside the gene matches: 6. Germline V gene lookup returns CDR1 SGHNT and CDR2 YENEEA. The CDR3 runs 15 residues.

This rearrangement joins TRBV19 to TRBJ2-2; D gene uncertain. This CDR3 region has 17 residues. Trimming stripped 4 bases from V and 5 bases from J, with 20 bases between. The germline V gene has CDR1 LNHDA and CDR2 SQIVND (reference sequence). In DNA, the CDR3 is TGTGCCAGTAGTACAAGCGCTAGACGCCGGGTGACCGGGGAGCTGTTTTTT. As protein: CASSTSARRRVTGELFF.

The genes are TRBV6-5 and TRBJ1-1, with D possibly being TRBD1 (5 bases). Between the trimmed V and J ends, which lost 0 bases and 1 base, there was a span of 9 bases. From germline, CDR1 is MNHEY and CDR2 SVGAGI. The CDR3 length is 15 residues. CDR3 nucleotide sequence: TGTGCCAGCAGTTACTCGCAGGGTGCGAACACTGAAGCTTTCTTT. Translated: CASSYSQGANTEAFF.

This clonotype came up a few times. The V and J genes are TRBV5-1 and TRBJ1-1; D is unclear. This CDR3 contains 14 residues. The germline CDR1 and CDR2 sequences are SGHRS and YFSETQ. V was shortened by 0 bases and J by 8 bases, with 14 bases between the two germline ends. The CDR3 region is CASSLAVGSIEAFF. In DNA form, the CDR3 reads TGCGCCAGCAGCTTGGCGGTGGGCAGTATCGAAGCTTTCTTT.

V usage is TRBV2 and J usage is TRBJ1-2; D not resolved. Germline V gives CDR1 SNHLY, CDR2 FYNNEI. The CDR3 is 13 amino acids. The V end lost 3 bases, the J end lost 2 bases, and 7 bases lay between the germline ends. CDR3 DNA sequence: TGTGCCAGCAGTGATGCGGAAAACTATGGCTACACCTTC. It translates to CASSDAENYGYTF.

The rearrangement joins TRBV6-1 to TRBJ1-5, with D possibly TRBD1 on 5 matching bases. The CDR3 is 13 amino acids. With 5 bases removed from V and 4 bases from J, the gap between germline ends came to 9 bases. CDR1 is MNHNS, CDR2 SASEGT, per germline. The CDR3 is CASSQTVNQPQHF. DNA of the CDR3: TGTGCCAGCAGTCAGACAGTTAATCAGCCCCAGCATTTT.

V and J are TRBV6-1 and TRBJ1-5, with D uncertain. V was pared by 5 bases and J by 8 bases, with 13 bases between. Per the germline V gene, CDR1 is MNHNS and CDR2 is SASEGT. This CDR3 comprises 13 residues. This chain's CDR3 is CASSRQSLEPQHF. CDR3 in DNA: TGTGCCAGCAGTCGACAATCTCTGGAGCCCCAGCATTTT.

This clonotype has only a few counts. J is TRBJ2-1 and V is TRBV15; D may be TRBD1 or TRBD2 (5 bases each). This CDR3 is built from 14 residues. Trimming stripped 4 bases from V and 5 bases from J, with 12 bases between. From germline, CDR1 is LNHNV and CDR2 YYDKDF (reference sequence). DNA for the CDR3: TGTGCCACCAGCATATGGCAGGGAGACAATGAGCAGTTCTTC. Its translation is CATSIWQGDNEQFF.

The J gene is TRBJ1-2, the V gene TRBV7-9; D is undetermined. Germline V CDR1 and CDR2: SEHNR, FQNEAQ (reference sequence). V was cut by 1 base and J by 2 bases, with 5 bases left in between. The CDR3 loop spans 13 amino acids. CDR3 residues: CASSLVENYGYTF. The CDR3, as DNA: TGTGCCAGCAGCTTAGTCGAGAACTATGGCTACACCTTC. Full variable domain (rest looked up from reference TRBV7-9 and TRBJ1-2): DTGVSQNPRHKITKRGQNVTFRCDPISEHNRLYWYRQTLGQGPEFLTYFQNEAQLEKSRLLSDRFSAERPKGSFSTLEIQRTEQGDSAMYLCASSLVENYGYTFGSGTRLTVV.

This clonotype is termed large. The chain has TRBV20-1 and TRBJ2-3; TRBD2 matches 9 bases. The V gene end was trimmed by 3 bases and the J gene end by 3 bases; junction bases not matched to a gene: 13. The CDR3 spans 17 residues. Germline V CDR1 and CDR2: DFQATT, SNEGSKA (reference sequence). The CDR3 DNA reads TGCAGTGCTAGTGTTGCGGGGGGGAAGATTTGGACAGATACGCAGTATTTT. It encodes CSASVAGGKIWTDTQYF.

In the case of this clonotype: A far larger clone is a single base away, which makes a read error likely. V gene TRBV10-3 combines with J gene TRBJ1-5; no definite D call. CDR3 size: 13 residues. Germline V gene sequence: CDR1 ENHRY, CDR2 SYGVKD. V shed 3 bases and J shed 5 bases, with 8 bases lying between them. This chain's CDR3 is CAISEHKDQPQHF. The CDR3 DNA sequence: TGTGCCATCAGTGAACATAAAGATCAGCCCCAGCATTTT.

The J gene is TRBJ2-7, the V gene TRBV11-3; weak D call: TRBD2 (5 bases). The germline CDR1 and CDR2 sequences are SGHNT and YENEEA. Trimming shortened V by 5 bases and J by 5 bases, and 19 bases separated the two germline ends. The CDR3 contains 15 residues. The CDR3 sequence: CASSPRAVARNEQYF. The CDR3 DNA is TGTGCCAGCAGCCCGAGGGCGGTCGCCCGGAACGAGCAGTACTTC.

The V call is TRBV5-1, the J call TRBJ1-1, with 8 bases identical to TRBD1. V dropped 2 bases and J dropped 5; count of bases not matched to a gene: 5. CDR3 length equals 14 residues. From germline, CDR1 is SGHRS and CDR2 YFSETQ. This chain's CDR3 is CASSFTGGRTEAFF. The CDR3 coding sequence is TGCGCCAGCAGCTTCACAGGGGGAAGGACTGAAGCTTTCTTT.

The DNA of the CDR3 is TGTGCCTGGGTTACCCTTTCGGGTCTATATGGCTACACCTTC. Translated: CAWVTLSGLYGYTF. V and J are TRBV30 and TRBJ1-2; no clear D gene. V dropped 5 bases and J dropped 5 bases, with 18 bases sitting between them. The CDR3 is 14 residues long. CDR1 and CDR2 (germline): GTSNPN, SVGIG (reference sequence).

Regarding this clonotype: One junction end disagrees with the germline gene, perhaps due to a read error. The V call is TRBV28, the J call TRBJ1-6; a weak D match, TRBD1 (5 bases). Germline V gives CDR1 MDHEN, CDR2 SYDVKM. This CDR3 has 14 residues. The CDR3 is CASRGHRPNSPLHF. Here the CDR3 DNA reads TGTGCCAGCCGCGGACATCGCCCTAATTCACCCCTCCATTTT.

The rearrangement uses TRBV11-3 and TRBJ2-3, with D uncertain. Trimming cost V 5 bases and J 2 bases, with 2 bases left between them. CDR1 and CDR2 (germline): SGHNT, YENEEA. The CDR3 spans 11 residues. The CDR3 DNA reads TGTGCCAGCAGCAACACAGATACGCAGTATTTT. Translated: CASSNTDTQYF.

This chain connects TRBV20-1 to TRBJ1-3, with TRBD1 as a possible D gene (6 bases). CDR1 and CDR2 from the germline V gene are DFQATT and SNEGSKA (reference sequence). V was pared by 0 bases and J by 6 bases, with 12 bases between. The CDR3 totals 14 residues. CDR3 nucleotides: TGCAGTGCTAGAGACCCCAGGGGAGAAAACACCATATATTTT. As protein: CSARDPRGENTIYF.

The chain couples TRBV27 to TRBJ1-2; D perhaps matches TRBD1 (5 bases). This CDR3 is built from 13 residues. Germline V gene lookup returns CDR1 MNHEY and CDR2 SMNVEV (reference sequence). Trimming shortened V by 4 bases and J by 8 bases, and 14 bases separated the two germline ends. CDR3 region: CASSYGQGYGYTF. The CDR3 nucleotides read TGTGCCAGCAGTTATGGCCAGGGTTACGGCTACACCTTC.